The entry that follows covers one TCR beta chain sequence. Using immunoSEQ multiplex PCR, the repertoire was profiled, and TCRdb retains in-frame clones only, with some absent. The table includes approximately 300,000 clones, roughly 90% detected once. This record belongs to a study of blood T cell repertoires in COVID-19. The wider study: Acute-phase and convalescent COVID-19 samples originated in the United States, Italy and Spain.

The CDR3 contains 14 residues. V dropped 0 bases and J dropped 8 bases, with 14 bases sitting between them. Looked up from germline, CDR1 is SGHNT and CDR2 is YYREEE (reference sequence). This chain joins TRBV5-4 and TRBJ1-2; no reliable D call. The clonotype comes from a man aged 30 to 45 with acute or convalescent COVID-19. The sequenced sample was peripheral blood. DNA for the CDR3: TGTGCCAGCAGCTTGGGGGGTCGGGGAGGAGGCTACACCTTC. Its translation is CASSLGGRGGGYTF.